Listed here are 2 T cell receptor beta chains from one sample, sequenced in a study of T cell clones after liver transplantation. Sequencing used immunoSEQ multiplex PCR; TCRdb keeps in-frame clones, though not all of them. The table includes more than 70,000 clones, around four fifths detected once. This material consisted of CD4+ T cells from blood, taken at the 22-month timepoint. The receptors here all came from a human patient who received a liver transplant. Some T cells may originate from the graft donor.

The chain has TRBV28 and TRBJ2-7; no clear D. V was shortened by 8 bases and J by 1 base, with 18 bases between the two germline ends. Germline CDR1 MDHEN, CDR2 SYDVKM. The CDR3 runs to 15 residues. The CDR3: CASELRAVGSYEQYF. For the CDR3, the DNA is TGTGCCAGCGAGTTAAGGGCTGTAGGGTCCTACGAGCAGTACTTC. The variable domain in full, with the rest retrieved from reference TRBV28 and TRBJ2-7, is DVKVTQSSRYLVKRTGEKVFLECVQDMDHENMFWYRQDPGLGLRLIYFSYDVKMKEKGDIPEGYSVSREKKERFSLILESASTNQTSMYLCASELRAVGSYEQYFGPGTRLTVT.

The gene calls are TRBV10-3 and TRBJ1-2; D perhaps matches TRBD1 (6 bases). Trimming cost V 10 bases and J 4 bases, with 19 bases left between them. The CDR3 length is 14 residues. The V gene's germline CDR1 is ENHRY and CDR2 SYGVKD. The CDR3, as DNA: TGTGCCACCAACCCGGAGGGGGGAGGCTATGGCTACACCTTC. Its protein is CATNPEGGGYGYTF.